This T cell receptor (beta chain) was retrieved from a study of shared clonotypes between healthy human individuals. Overall study findings and caveats: Among the subsets, naive ones generally showed larger estimated richness than memory ones.

Details on this clone: As yet, its antigen is unknown.

In the naive CD8 group, cells lacked CD45RO and were positively selected for CCR7, so terminally differentiated effector memory CD45RA+ cells were left out. Donors were healthy HIV-negative adults without recently reported acute infections or vaccinations. The repertoire was sequenced with immunoSEQ multiplex PCR; TCRdb's copy has only in-frame clones and lacks some. The table shows millions of clones, with approximately 95% occurring only once. Germline CDR1 reads SNHLY; CDR2 reads FYNNEI. Trimming left V 6 bases short and J 0 bases short, with 18 bases between. The CDR3 is 18 amino acids. This TCR came from a man aged 18 to 30 in good health. The gene calls are TRBV2 and TRBJ1-6, with TRBD1 as a possible D gene (5 bases). What was sequenced was naive CD8+ T cells sorted from blood. For the CDR3, the DNA is TGTGCCAGCAGCCTGAGCGGGACCCAATACTCCTATAATTCACCCCTCCACTTT. Translating gives CASSLSGTQYSYNSPLHF. Based on the CDR3 plus reference TRBV2 and TRBJ1-6, the full variable domain is EPEVTQTPSHQVTQMGQEVILRCVPISNHLYFYWYRQILGQKVEFLVSFYNNEISEKSEIFDDQFSVERPDGSNFTLKIRSTKLEDSAMYFCASSLSGTQYSYNSPLHFGNGTRLTVT.